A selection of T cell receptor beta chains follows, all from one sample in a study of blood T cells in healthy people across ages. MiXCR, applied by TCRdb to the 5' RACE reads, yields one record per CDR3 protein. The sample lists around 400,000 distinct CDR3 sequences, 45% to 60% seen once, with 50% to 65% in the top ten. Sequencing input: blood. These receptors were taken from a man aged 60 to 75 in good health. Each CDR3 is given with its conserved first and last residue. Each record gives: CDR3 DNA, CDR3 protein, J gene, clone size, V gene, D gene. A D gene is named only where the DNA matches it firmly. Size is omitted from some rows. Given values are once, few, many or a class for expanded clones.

TGTGCCGTTGGGGCCTCCTTGGCAGGGTATGGCTACACCTTC,CAVGASLAGYGYTF,TRBJ1-2,NA,TRBV27,NA
TGTGCCAGCAGCCGGGGGACACGGAACGACAATGGCTACACCTTC,CASSRGTRNDNGYTF,TRBJ1-2,NA,TRBV9,NA
TGCAGTGCTAGGGGTACACACTCGAAAGTAGGCGAGCAGTACTTC,CSARGTHSKVGEQYF,TRBJ2-7,NA,TRBV20-1,NA
TGTGCCAGCAGCCCTCGCCCGACTAGCGTTCCTACTAGCACAGATACGCAGTATTTT,CASSPRPTSVPTSTDTQYF,TRBJ2-3,many,TRBV7-2,TRBD2
TGTGCCAGCAGCACGAGGACTAGTGATGAGCAGTTCTTC,CASSTRTSDEQFF,TRBJ2-1,NA,TRBV9,TRBD2
TGCGCCAGCAGCCCGCCCTGGGGAGGGACAGGTAGCACAGATACGCAGTATTTT,CASSPPWGGTGSTDTQYF,TRBJ2-3,NA,TRBV4-1,NA
TGTGCCAGCAGCTTAGCCCCGAGGCAGGGTGGAGCTTTCTTT,CASSLAPRQGGAFF,TRBJ1-1,few,TRBV7-2,NA
TGTGCCAGCAGTGCGTCCCTACTGAATGTGACCCAGTACTTC,CASSASLLNVTQYF,TRBJ2-5,NA,TRBV2,NA
TGCAGTGCTTATGCGTCGGCCGGCTCCTACGAGCAGTACTTC,CSAYASAGSYEQYF,TRBJ2-7,NA,TRBV20-1,NA
TGTGCCAGCAGTCTCCGAACCGGGACGGTTCCCGATACGCAGTATTTT,CASSLRTGTVPDTQYF,TRBJ2-3,NA,TRBV28,NA
TGTGCCAGCAGCCCCGGACTAGCGCGCGACAATGAGCAGTTCTTC,CASSPGLARDNEQFF,TRBJ2-1,NA,TRBV4-2,TRBD2
TGTGCCAGTAGTAAAGACAGTCAAGAGACCCAGTACTTC,CASSKDSQETQYF,TRBJ2-5,few,TRBV19,NA
TGTGCCAGCAGTCCGCGGGGCCCCAAGCAGTTCTTC,CASSPRGPKQFF,TRBJ2-1,many,TRBV12-3/TRBV12-4,NA
TGTGCCAGCAGCCGGGGTCTACGGGAGCAGTACTTC,CASSRGLREQYF,TRBJ2-5,NA,TRBV14,NA
TGCGCCAGCAGCCAAGGGTTGACGGGGACCCAGTACTTC,CASSQGLTGTQYF,TRBJ2-5,NA,TRBV4-3,NA
TGTGCCAGCAGTTTATGGGACAGGGGGGGCGAGCAGTACTTC,CASSLWDRGGEQYF,TRBJ2-7,NA,TRBV27,TRBD1
TGTGCCAGCAGTCCCAGGGTAAGGTCATCACAGGATACGCAGTATTTT,CASSPRVRSSQDTQYF,TRBJ2-3,few,TRBV12-3/TRBV12-4,NA
TGCGCCAGCAGCGACCAGCCCAGCGCAACACAAGAGACCCAGTACTTC,CASSDQPSATQETQYF,TRBJ2-5,NA,TRBV5-1,NA
TGCAGTGCCTCGGGCAGGGGGCGGGGCCTAGAGAATGAGCAGTTCTTC,CSASGRGRGLENEQFF,TRBJ2-1,NA,TRBV20-1,TRBD1
TGTGCCAGCAGTTTATATAGCGGGAGGGCAGATACGCAGTATTTT,CASSLYSGRADTQYF,TRBJ2-3,NA,TRBV28,TRBD2
TGTGCCAGCAGTCGGACACTTACTAACTATGGCTACACCTTC,CASSRTLTNYGYTF,TRBJ1-2,many,TRBV2,NA
TGTGCCAGCAGCCCACACAACGTCCTGACTTTC,CASSPHNVLTF,TRBJ2-6,NA,TRBV7-2,NA
TGTGCCAGCCGTTCCCACAGGGAGAGCACAGATACGCAGTATTTT,CASRSHRESTDTQYF,TRBJ2-3,NA,TRBV6-2/TRBV6-3,NA
TGTGCCAGCAGGCAGGGACAGGGGTTTGCAAAACTGTTTTTT,CASRQGQGFAKLFF,TRBJ1-4,few,TRBV27,TRBD1
TGTGCCAGCAGCGACCGGGACAGGGTTCAGAATGAGCAGTTCTTC,CASSDRDRVQNEQFF,TRBJ2-1,NA,TRBV7-2,TRBD1
TGTGCCAGCAGTACCAGGACTAGCGGGGACCCCCTAGCCAAAAACAGTCAGTACTTC,CASSTRTSGDPLAKNSQYF,TRBJ2-4,NA,TRBV12-3/TRBV12-4,TRBD2
TGCAGCGTGTCTAGCGTGGGGGGGGTTAGCACAGATACGCAGTATTTT,CSVSSVGGVSTDTQYF,TRBJ2-3,few,TRBV29-1,TRBD2
TGTGCCAGCAGCATCCGGATAGAGACCCAGTACTTC,CASSIRIETQYF,TRBJ2-5,few,TRBV7-9,NA
TGCAGTGCTCCCAAAGGCAACTCCTACGAGCAGTACTTC,CSAPKGNSYEQYF,TRBJ2-7,NA,TRBV20-1,NA
TGCAGTGCTAGAGTGTGGGGGTCGAGCTCCTACAATGAGCAGTTCTTC,CSARVWGSSSYNEQFF,TRBJ2-1,few,TRBV20-1,NA
TGCGCCAGCAGCTCTAGGGAAGGCTACGAGCAGTACTTC,CASSSREGYEQYF,TRBJ2-7,NA,TRBV4-1,NA